This record concerns one T cell receptor beta chain sequence. The antigen is unknown. The data belong to a study of CXCR3-negative and CXCR3-positive naive CD8 T cells. Study conclusions and caveats: Memory CD8+ cells showed much lower diversity, while both naive subsets displayed comparably high diversity.

The libraries of TRB cDNA were constructed through 5' RACE using UMI labels. TCRdb re-called the 5' RACE reads and gives one entry per CDR3 protein, without DNA. The sample table sets out some 28,000 distinct CDR3 sequences. In triplicate, each CD8+ T cell subset was sorted at a few hundred thousand cells per replicate. The CDR3 consists of 15 residues. Looked up from germline, CDR1 is SGHRS and CDR2 is YFSETQ. The chain couples TRBV5-1 to TRBJ2-1; without DNA, the TCRdb call of TRBD2 cannot be checked. Sequencing input: memory CD8+ T cells from blood. The TCR originated in a human donor in good health. Some clones in this sample may be carry-over from other donors' samples. CDR3 region: CASSSGGGAWNEQFF.